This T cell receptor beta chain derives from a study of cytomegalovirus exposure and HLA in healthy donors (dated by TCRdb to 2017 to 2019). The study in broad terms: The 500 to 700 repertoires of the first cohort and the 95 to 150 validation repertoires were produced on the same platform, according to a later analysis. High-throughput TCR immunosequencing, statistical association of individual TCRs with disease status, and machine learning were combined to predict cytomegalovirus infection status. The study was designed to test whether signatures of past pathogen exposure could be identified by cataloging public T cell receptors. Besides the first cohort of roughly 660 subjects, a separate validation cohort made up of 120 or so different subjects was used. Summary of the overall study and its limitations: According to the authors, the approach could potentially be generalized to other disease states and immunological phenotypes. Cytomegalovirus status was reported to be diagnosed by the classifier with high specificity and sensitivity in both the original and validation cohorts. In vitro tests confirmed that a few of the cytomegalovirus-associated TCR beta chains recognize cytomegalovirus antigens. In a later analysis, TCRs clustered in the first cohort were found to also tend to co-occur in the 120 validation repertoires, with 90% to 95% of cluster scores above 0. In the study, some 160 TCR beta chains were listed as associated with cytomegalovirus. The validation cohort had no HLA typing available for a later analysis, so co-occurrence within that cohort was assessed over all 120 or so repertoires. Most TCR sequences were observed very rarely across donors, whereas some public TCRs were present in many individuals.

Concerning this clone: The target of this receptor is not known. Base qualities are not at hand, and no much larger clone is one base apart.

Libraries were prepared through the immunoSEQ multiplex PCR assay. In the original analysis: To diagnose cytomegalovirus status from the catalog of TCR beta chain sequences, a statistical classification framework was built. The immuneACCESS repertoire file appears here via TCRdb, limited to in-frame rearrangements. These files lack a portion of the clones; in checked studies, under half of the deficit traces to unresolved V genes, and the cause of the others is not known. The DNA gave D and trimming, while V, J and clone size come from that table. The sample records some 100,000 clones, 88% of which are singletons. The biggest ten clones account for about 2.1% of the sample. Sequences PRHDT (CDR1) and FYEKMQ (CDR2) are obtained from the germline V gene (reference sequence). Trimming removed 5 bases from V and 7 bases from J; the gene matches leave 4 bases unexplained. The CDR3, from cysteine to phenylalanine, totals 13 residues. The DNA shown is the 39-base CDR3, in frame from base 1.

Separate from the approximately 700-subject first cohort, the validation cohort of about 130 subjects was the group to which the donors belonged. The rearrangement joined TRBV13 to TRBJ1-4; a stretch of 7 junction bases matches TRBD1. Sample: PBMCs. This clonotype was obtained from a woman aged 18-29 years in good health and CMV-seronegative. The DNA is TGTGCCAGCAGCCTCGGGACAGCTGAAAAACTGTTTTTT. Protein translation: CASSLGTAEKLFF. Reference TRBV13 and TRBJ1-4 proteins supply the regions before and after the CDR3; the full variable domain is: AAGVIQSPRHLIKEKRETATLKCYPIPRHDTVYWYQQGPGQDPQFLISFYEKMQSDKGSIPDRFSAQQFSDYHSELNMSSLELGDSALYFCASSLGTAEKLFFGSGTQLSVL.